This is a list of T cell receptor beta chains from one sample in a study of OX40 agonist ivuxolimab in advanced cancers. The method was immunoSEQ multiplex PCR; TCRdb's version includes in-frame clones alone and lacks a portion of them. The data show around 68,000 clones, approximately 84% seen once. This sample comprised CD4+ or CD8+ T cells sorted from blood, obtained in a trial of the OX40 agonist ivuxolimab. These receptors came from an adult with an advanced solid tumor such as melanoma, head and neck, liver or kidney cancer. CDR3s include the opening cysteine and the closing phenylalanine or tryptophan. D genes are given only for firm matches. Rows give clone size only sometimes, using once, few, many, or a class for an expanded clone.

j_gene	d_gene	v_gene	abundance	CDR3nt	CDR3aa
TRBJ2-2	TRBD2	TRBV11-3	NA	TGTGCCAGCAGCTCCGGGGGGACCAGGGCCGGGGAGCTGTTTTTT	CASSSGGTRAGELFF
TRBJ2-2	NA	TRBV6-5	NA	TGTGCCAGCAGTTACTCCGAGGACCCCGGGGAGCTGTTTTTT	CASSYSEDPGELFF
TRBJ2-7	NA	TRBV5-1	once	TGCGCCAGCAGCTTACAGTCGTCCGCCTCAAGCTCCTACGAGCAGTACTTC	CASSLQSSASSSYEQYF
TRBJ1-4	NA	TRBV11-2	NA	TGTGCCAGCAGCTCATTAAACCCGGGGGAAAATGAAAAACTGTTTTTT	CASSSLNPGENEKLFF
TRBJ1-6	NA	TRBV20-1	NA	TGCAGTGCTCGTAGGAATTCACCCCTCCACTTT	CSARRNSPLHF
TRBJ2-5	NA	TRBV27	NA	TGTGCCAGCAGTTTAGAGGACAGACAGACCCAGTACTTC	CASSLEDRQTQYF
TRBJ1-5	NA	TRBV28	NA	TGTGCCAGCAGTGTGACTTTTAGTTTTCAGCCCCAGCATTTT	CASSVTFSFQPQHF
TRBJ1-5	NA	TRBV19	NA	TGTGCCAGTCTTGGGCAGAGCAATCAGCCCCAGCATTTT	CASLGQSNQPQHF
TRBJ1-5	NA	TRBV28	few	TGTGCCAGCAGCAGTGATCAGCCCCAGCATTTT	CASSSDQPQHF
TRBJ2-5	NA	TRBV27	once	TGTGCCAGCAGCCTAAACAGGGTCGTGGGAGAGACCCAGTACTTC	CASSLNRVVGETQYF
TRBJ2-3	NA	TRBV7-2	NA	TGTGCCAGCAGCTTACTTGGGAGTGGGCCAGATACGCAGTATTTT	CASSLLGSGPDTQYF
TRBJ1-5	TRBD1	TRBV28	once	TGTGCCAGCAGTTTGGGACAGAGCAATCAGCCCCAGCATTTT	CASSLGQSNQPQHF
TRBJ1-1	NA	TRBV29-1	NA	TGCAGCGTACAAAACCCCTGGAACACTGAAGCTTTCTTT	CSVQNPWNTEAFF
TRBJ2-5	TRBD2	TRBV2	once	TGTGCCAGCAGAGGACTAGCGGGCGTAGGGAGGGGAGAGACCCAGTACTTC	CASRGLAGVGRGETQYF
TRBJ1-2	NA	TRBV6-6	NA	TGTGCCAGTCAGGCAGCAGGTGGCTACACCTTC	CASQAAGGYTF
TRBJ1-2	NA	TRBV28	NA	TGTGCCAGCAGTTTATGGGGTTACAGGGCCGCTAACTATGGCTACACCTTC	CASSLWGYRAANYGYTF
TRBJ2-5	NA	TRBV28	NA	TGTGCCAGCAGTTTTACTTGGCCAGAGACCCAGTACTTC	CASSFTWPETQYF
TRBJ2-7	TRBD1	TRBV6-5	NA	TGTGCCACTAAGGACAGGGCCGGCTACGAGCAGTACTTC	CATKDRAGYEQYF
TRBJ2-3	TRBD2	TRBV28	NA	TGTGCCAGCAGGCTCACTAGCGGTCGCACAGATACGCAGTATTTT	CASRLTSGRTDTQYF
TRBJ2-3	NA	TRBV7-9	NA	TGTGCCAGCAGCCCTTACGGGGGCAGCACAGATACGCAGTATTTT	CASSPYGGSTDTQYF
TRBJ1-2	NA	TRBV6-9	NA	TGTGCCAGCAGCCCCCGGAAGGGGGTCTATGGCTACACCTTC	CASSPRKGVYGYTF
TRBJ2-5	NA	TRBV18	NA	TGTGCCAGCTCACCGAGTTTGCCGACCCAGTACTTC	CASSPSLPTQYF